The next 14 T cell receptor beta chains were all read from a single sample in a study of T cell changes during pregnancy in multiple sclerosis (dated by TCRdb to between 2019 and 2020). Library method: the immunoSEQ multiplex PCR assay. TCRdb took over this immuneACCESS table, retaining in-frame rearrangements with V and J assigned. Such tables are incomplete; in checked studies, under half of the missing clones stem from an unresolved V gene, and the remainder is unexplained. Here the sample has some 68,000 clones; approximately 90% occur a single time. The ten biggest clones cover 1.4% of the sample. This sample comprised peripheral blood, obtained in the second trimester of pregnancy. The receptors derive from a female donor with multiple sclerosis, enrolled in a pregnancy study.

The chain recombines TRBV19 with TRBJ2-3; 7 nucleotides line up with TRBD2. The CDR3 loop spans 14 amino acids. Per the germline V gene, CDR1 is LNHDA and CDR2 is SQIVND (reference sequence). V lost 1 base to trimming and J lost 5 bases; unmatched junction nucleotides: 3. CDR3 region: CASSIVGGKDTQYF. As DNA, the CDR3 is TGTGCCAGTAGTATAGTCGGGGGGAAAGATACGCAGTATTTT.

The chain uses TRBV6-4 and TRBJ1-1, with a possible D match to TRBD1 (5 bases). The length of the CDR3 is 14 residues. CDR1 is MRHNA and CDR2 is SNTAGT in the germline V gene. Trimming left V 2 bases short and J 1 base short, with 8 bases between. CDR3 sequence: CASSDGAGNTEAFF. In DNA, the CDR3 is TGTGCCAGCAGTGACGGGGCAGGGAACACTGAAGCTTTCTTT.

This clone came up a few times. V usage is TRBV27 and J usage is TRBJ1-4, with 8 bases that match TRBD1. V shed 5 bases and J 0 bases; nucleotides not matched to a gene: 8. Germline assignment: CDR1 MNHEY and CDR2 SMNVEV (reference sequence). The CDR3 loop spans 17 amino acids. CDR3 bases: TGTGCCAGCAGTCCAATCCCAGGGGGCGCAACTAATGAAAAACTGTTTTTT. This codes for CASSPIPGGATNEKLFF.

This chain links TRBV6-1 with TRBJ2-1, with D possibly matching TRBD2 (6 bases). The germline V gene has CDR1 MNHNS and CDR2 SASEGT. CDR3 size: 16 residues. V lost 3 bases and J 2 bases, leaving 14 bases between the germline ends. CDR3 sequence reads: CASSDEQSGPYNEQFF. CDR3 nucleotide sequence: TGTGCCAGCAGTGATGAACAGAGCGGGCCCTACAATGAGCAGTTCTTC.

CDR3 residues: CASSPQDRDGYTF. Written as DNA, the CDR3 is TGTGCCAGCTCACCGCAGGACAGGGACGGCTACACCTTC. The chain carries TRBV18 and TRBJ1-2, with TRBD1 matching 8 bases. CDR3 size: 13 residues. Trimming cost V 3 bases and J 8 bases; bases outside gene matches: 5. CDR1 is KGHSH and CDR2 is LQKENI in the germline V gene.

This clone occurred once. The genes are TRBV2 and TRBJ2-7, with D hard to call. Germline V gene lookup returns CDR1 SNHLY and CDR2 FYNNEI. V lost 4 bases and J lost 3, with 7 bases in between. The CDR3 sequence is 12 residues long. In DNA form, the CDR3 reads TGTGCCAGCAGTGGATCGGGCTACGAGCAGTACTTC. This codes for CASSGSGYEQYF. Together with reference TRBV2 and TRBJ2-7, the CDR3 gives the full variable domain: EPEVTQTPSHQVTQMGQEVILRCVPISNHLYFYWYRQILGQKVEFLVSFYNNEISEKSEIFDDQFSVERPDGSNFTLKIRSTKLEDSAMYFCASSGSGYEQYFGPGTRLTVT.

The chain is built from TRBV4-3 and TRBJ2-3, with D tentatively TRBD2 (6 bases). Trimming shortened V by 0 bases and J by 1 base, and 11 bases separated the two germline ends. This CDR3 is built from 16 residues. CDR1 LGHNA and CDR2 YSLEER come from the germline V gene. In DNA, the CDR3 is TGCGCCAGCAGCCAAGAACCCTTAGCGGGCACAGATACGCAGTATTTT. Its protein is CASSQEPLAGTDTQYF.

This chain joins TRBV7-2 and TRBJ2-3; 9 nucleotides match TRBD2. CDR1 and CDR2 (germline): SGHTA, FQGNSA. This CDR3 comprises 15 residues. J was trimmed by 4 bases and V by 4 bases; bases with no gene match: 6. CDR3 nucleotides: TGTGCCAGCAGCTCACAAGCGGGGGGATCAGATACGCAGTATTTT. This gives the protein CASSSQAGGSDTQYF.

The chain's CDR3 is CASKGSGTGFYEQYF. The CDR3 DNA follows: TGTGCCAGCAAGGGGAGTGGGACAGGCTTCTACGAGCAGTACTTC. The genes are TRBV7-9 and TRBJ2-7; 8 bases map to TRBD1. J gave up 3 bases and V 7 bases, and 11 bases lay outside the gene matches. Per the germline V gene, CDR1 is SEHNR and CDR2 is FQNEAQ (reference sequence). CDR3 size: 15 residues.

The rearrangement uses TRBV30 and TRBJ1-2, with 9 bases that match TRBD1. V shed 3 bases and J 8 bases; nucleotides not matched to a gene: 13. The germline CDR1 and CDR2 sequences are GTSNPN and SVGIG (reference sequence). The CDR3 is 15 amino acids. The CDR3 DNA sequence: TGTGCCTGGAGCGCAGATGCGGACAGGGGAGAGGGCTACACCTTC. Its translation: CAWSADADRGEGYTF.

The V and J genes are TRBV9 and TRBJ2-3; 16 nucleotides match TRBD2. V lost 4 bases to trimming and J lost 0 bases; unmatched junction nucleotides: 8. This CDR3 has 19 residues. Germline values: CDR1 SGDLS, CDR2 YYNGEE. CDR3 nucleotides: TGTGCCAGCAGCATTGGGACTAGCGGGGGGGGGCTTAGCACAGATACGCAGTATTTT. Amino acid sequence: CASSIGTSGGGLSTDTQYF.

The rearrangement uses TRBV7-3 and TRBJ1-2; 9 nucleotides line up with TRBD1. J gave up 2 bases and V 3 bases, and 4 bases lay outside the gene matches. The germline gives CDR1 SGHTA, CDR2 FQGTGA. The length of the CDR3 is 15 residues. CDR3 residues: CASSFGGQGNYGYTF. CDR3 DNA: TGTGCCAGCAGCTTCGGGGGACAGGGCAACTATGGCTACACCTTC.

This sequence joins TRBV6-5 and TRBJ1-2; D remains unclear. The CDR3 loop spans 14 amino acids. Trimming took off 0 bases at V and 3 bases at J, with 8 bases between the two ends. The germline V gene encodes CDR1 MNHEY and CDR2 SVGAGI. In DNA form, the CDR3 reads TGTGCCAGCAGTTACTCCGTTATCGACTATGGCTACACCTTC. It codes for CASSYSVIDYGYTF.

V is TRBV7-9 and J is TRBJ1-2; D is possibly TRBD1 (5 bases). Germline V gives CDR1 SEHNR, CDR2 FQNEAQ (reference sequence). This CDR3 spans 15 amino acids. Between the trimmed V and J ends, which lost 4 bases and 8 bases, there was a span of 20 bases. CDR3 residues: CASSSEKGHLRGYTF. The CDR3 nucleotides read TGTGCCAGCAGCTCTGAAAAGGGGCATCTGAGGGGCTACACCTTC.